This TCR beta chain was sequenced in a study of shared clonotypes between healthy human individuals. Regarding the study as a whole: The low donor count limited represented genetic and exposure-history diversity. Naive CD4 clonotype sharing across a few donors was about 5%.

On this clone itself: Its antigen is as yet unknown. At the DNA level, this CDR3 is encoded by other sequences in the same sample as well.

The CD4+ fraction was divided into a CD45RA+ naive subset and a CD45RA-negative memory subset. Clones were sequenced by immunoSEQ multiplex PCR, and TCRdb holds only the in-frame ones, with some missing. The table records about 990,000 clones, 78% of them present only once. Germline V gene data show CDR1 as MNHEY and CDR2 as SMNVEV (reference sequence). This CDR3 has 15 amino acids. V lost 3 bases and J lost 4; bases outside the gene matches: 8. The sequenced sample was memory CD4+ T cells from PBMCs. Subset meaning: CD45RA-negative fraction. The V call is TRBV27, the J call TRBJ2-7, with 8 nucleotides matching TRBD1. This clonotype originated in a man between 18 and 35 years old in good health. Some clones in this sample may be carry-over from other donors' samples. CDR3 protein: CASSLRGTGGYEQYF. The CDR3 nucleotides are TGTGCCAGCAGTTTGCGAGGGACAGGAGGGTACGAGCAGTACTTC.